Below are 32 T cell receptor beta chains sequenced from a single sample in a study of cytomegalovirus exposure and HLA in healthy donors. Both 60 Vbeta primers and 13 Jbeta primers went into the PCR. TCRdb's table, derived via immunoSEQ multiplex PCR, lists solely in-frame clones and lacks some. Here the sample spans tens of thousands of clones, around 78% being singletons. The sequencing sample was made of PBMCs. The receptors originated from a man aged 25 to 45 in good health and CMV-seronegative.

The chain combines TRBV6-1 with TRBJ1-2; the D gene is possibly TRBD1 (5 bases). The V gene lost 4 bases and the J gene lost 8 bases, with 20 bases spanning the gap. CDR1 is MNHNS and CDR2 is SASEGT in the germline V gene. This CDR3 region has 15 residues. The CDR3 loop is CASSADIFSTSGYTF. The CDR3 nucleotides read TGTGCCAGCAGTGCGGACATATTTTCGACTAGCGGCTACACCTTC.

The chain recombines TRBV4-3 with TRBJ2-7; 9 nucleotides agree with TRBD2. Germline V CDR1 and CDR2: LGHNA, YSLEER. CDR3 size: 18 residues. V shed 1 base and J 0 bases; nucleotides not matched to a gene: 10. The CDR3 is CASSQGAPSGASSYEQYF. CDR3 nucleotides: TGCGCCAGCAGCCAAGGCGCCCCTAGCGGGGCAAGCTCCTACGAGCAGTACTTC.

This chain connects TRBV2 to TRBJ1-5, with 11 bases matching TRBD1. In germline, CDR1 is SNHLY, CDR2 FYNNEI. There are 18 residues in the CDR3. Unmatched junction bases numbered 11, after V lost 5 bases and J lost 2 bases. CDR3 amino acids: CASSKPGQGVLGNQPQHF. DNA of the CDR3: TGTGCCAGCAGTAAACCGGGACAGGGGGTACTAGGCAATCAGCCCCAGCATTTT. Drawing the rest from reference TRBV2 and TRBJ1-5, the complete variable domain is EPEVTQTPSHQVTQMGQEVILRCVPISNHLYFYWYRQILGQKVEFLVSFYNNEISEKSEIFDDQFSVERPDGSNFTLKIRSTKLEDSAMYFCASSKPGQGVLGNQPQHFGDGTRLSIL.

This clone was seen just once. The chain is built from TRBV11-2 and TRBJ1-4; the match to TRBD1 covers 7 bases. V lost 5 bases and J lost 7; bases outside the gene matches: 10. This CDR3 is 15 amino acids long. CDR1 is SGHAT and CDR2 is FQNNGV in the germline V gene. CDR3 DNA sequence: TGTGCCAGCAGCACGCAAGGGGGCGTGGGTGAAAAACTGTTTTTT. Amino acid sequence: CASSTQGGVGEKLFF.

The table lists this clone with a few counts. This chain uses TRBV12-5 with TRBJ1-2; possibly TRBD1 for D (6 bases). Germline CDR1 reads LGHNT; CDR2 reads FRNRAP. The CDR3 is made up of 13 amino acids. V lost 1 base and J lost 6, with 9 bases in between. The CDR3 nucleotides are TGTGCTAGTGGTTTGGGGACAGCCGATGGCTACACCTTC. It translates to CASGLGTADGYTF.

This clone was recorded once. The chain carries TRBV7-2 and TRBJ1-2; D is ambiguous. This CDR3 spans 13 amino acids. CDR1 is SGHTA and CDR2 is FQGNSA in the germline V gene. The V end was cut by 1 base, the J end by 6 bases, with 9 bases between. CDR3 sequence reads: CASSLGEVDGYTF. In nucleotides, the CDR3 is TGTGCCAGCAGCTTAGGAGAAGTTGATGGCTACACCTTC.

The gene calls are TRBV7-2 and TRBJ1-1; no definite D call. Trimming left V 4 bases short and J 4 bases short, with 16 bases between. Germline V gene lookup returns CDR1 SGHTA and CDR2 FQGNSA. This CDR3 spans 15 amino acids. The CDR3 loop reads CASSSTRASGTEAFF. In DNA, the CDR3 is TGTGCCAGCAGCTCGACGCGGGCATCGGGCACTGAAGCTTTCTTT.

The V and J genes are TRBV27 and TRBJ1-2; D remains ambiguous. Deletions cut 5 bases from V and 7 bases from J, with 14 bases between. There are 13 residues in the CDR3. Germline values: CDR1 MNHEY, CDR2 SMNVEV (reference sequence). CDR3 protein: CASSPPERGGYTF. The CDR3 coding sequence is TGTGCCAGCAGTCCCCCCGAGCGGGGTGGCTACACCTTC.

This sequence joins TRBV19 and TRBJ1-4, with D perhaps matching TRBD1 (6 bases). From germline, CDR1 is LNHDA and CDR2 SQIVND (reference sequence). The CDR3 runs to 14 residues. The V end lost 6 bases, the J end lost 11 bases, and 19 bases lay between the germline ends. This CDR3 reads CASSGTPAMRKLFF. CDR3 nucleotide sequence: TGTGCCAGTAGCGGGACACCGGCCATGAGGAAACTGTTTTTT.

The CDR3 DNA sequence: TGTGCCACCAGCAGGGACAGGGGGCGGTACGAGCAGTACGTC. Amino acid sequence: CATSRDRGRYEQYV. The J gene is TRBJ2-7, the V gene TRBV15, with TRBD1 identical over 11 bases. CDR3 length: 14 amino acids. After removal of 3 bases from V and 4 bases from J, the junction contained 2 bases not matched to a gene. Germline V gene lookup returns CDR1 LNHNV and CDR2 YYDKDF (reference sequence).

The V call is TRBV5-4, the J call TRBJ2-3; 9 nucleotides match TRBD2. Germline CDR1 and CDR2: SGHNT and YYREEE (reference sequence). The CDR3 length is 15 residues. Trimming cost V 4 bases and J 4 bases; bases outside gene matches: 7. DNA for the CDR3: TGTGCCAGCAGCCAACAGGGACTAGCTCCAGATACGCAGTATTTT. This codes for CASSQQGLAPDTQYF.

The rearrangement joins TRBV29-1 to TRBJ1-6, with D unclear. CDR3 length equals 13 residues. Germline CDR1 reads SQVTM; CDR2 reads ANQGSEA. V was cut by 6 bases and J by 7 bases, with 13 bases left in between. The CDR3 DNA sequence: TGCAGCGTAGGTACGGGGAGCAATTCACCCCTCCACTTT. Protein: CSVGTGSNSPLHF.

The CDR3 DNA follows: TGTGCCAGCAGCGGGACAGGGGTCCCGACCAGGGATTCACCCCTCCACTTT. Protein product: CASSGTGVPTRDSPLHF. This chain links TRBV9 with TRBJ1-6; 9 bases map to TRBD1. This CDR3 is 17 amino acids long. The germline V gene has CDR1 SGDLS and CDR2 YYNGEE. V gave up 3 bases and J gave up 8 bases; unmatched junction bases: 12.

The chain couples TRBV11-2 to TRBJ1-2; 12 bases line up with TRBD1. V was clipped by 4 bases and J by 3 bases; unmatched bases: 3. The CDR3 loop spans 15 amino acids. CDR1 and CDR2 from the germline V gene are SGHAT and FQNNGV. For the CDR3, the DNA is TGTGCCAGCAGCTCGGGACAGGGGGCCTACTATGGCTACACCTTC. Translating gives CASSSGQGAYYGYTF.

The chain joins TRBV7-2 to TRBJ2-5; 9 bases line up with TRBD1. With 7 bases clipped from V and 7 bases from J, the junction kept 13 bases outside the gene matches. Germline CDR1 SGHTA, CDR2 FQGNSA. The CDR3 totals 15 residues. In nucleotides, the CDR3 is TGTGCCAGCACTGTATCGCCGGGACAGGGAGGGACCCAGTACTTC. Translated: CASTVSPGQGGTQYF.

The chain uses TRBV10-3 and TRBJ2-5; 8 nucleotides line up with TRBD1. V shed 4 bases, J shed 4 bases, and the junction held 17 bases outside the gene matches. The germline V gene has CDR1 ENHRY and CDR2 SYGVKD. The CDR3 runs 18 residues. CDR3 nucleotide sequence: TGTGCCATCAGTGGTGGCAGGGGGCTATCCGCAAGCGCAGAGACCCAGTACTTC. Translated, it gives CAISGGRGLSASAETQYF.

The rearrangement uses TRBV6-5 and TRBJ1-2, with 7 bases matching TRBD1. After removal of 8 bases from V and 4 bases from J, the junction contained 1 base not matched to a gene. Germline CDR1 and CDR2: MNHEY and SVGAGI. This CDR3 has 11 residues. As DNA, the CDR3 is TGTGCCAGCGGGACAGTCTATGGCTACACCTTC. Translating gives CASGTVYGYTF.

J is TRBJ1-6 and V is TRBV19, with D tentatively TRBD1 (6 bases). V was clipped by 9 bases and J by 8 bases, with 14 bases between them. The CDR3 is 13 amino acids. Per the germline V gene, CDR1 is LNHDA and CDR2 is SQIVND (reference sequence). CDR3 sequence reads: CASNTGLDSPLHF. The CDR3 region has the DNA TGTGCCAGCAACACAGGGTTAGATTCACCCCTCCACTTT.

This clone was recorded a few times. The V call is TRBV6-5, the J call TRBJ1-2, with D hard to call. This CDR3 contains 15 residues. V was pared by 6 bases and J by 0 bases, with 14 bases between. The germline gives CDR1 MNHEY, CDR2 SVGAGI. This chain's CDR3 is CASSSILDTNYGYTF. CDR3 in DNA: TGTGCCAGCAGCTCCATACTCGACACTAACTATGGCTACACCTTC.

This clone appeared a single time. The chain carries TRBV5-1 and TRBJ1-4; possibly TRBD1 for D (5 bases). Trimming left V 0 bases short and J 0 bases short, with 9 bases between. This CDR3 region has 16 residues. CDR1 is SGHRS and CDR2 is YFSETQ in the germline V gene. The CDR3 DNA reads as TGCGCCAGCAGCTTGGGTGGGGCATCAACTAATGAAAAACTGTTTTTT. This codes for CASSLGGASTNEKLFF.

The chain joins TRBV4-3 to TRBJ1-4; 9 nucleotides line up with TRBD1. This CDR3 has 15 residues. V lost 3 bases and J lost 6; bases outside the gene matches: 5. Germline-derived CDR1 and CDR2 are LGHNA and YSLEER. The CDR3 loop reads CASSQGDRDYEKLFF. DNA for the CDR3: TGCGCCAGCAGCCAGGGGGACAGGGATTATGAAAAACTGTTTTTT.

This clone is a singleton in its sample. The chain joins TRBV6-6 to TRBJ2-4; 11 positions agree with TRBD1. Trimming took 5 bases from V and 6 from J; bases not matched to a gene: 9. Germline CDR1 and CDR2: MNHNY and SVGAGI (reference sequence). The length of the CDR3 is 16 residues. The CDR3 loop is CASSKPGQGGINIQYF. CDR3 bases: TGTGCCAGCAGTAAACCGGGACAGGGGGGCATAAACATTCAGTACTTC.

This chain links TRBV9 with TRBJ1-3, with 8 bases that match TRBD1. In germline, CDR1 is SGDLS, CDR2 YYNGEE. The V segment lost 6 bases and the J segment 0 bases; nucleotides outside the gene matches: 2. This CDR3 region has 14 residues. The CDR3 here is CASNRGGSGNTIYF. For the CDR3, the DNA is TGTGCCAGCAACAGGGGGGGCTCTGGAAACACCATATATTTT.

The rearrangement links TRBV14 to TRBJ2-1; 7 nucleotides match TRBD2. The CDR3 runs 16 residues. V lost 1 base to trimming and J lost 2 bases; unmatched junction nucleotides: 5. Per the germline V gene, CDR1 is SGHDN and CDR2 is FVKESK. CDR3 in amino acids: CASSQGEGRAYNEQFF. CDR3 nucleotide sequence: TGTGCCAGCAGCCAAGGGGAGGGGAGGGCCTACAATGAGCAGTTCTTC.

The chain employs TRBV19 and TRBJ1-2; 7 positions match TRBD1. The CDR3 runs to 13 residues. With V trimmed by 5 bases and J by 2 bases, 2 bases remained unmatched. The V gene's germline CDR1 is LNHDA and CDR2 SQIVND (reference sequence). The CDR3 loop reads CASSQTGNYGYTF. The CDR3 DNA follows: TGTGCCAGTAGTCAGACAGGGAACTATGGCTACACCTTC.

The chain's CDR3 is CASSYSTEYPTDTQYF. The DNA of the CDR3 is TGTGCCAGCAGTTACTCGACGGAGTACCCCACAGATACGCAGTATTTT. V and J are TRBV6-6 and TRBJ2-3; D uncertain. The V and J ends lost 0 bases and 2 bases respectively, with 12 bases between them. The germline CDR1 and CDR2 sequences are MNHNY and SVGAGI (reference sequence). This CDR3 is built from 16 residues.

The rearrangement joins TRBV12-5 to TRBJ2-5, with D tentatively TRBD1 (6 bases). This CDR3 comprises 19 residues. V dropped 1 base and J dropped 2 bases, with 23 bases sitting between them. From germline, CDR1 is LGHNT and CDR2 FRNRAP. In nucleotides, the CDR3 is TGTGCTAGTGGTTTGGCACCAGGGATGGACAGCCTGCGGCAAGAGACCCAGTACTTC. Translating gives CASGLAPGMDSLRQETQYF.

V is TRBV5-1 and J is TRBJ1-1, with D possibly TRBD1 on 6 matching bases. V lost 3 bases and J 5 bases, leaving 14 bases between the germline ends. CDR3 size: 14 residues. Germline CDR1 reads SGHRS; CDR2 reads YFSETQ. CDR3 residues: CASSWGGARTEAFF. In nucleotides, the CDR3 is TGCGCCAGCAGCTGGGGGGGGGCGCGGACTGAAGCTTTCTTT.

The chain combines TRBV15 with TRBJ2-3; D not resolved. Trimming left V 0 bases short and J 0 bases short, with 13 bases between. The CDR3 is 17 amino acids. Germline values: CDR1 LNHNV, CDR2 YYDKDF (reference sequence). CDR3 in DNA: TGTGCCACCAGCAGAGATTCCCGCCTGGCTAGCACAGATACGCAGTATTTT. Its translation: CATSRDSRLASTDTQYF.

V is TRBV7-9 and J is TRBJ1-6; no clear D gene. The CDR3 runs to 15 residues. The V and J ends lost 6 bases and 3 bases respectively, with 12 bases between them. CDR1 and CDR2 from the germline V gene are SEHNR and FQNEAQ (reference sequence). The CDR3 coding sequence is TGTGCCAGCAGTCGAGGGCCCGTCTATAATTCACCCCTCCACTTT. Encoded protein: CASSRGPVYNSPLHF.

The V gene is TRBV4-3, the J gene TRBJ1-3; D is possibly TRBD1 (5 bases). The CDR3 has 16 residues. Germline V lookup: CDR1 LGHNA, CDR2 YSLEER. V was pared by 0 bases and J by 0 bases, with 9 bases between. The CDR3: CASSQDQGISGNTIYF. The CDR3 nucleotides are TGCGCCAGCAGCCAAGATCAGGGAATCTCTGGAAACACCATATATTTT.

The CDR3 loop is CASSRVTGELFF. DNA for the CDR3: TGTGCCAGCAGTCGGGTTACCGGGGAGCTGTTTTTT. The chain joins TRBV6-5 to TRBJ2-2, with D unresolved. Germline CDR1 and CDR2: MNHEY and SVGAGI. There are 12 residues in the CDR3. V was trimmed by 5 bases and J by 5 bases, leaving 6 bases between them.